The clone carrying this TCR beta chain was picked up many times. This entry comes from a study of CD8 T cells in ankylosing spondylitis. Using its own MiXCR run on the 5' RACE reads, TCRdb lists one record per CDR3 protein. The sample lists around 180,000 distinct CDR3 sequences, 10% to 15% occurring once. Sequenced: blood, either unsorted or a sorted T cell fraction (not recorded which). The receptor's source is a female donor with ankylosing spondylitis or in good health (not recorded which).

The CDR3 here is CASSQEAAYSTSDGELFF. CDR3 sequence (DNA): TGTGCCAGCAGCCAAGAGGCAGCGTACTCAACGTCGGACGGGGAGCTGTTTTTT. The chain uses TRBV4-2 and TRBJ2-2; D ambiguous. This CDR3 is built from 18 residues. Trimming took 0 bases from V and 7 from J, leaving 21 bases between them. Per germline, CDR1 LGHNA and CDR2 YNFKEQ.